This T cell receptor (beta chain) is drawn from a study of T-cell reconstitution after alpha-beta-depleted transplantation in children. Unique molecular identifiers were incorporated when the TCRbeta library was constructed. TCRdb re-called the PCR reads through MiXCR, storing one row per CDR3 protein. The data contain 610,000 or so distinct CDR3 sequences, 25% to 30% of them singletons. The CDR3 has 13 residues. CDR1 and CDR2 from the germline V gene are LNHNV and YYDKDF (reference sequence). Trimming at V came to 3 bases and at J to 4 bases, leaving 3 bases not matched to a gene. To note about this clonotype: Its specificity is not known.

Study-wide results and limits: Alpha-beta T cells present about two months after transplant were reported to originate from several hundred expanded graft clones.

The chain links TRBV15 to TRBJ2-7; 7 bases agree with TRBD1. The clonotype comes from a boy in the first two years of life with Wiskott-Aldrich syndrome, due to receive a stem cell transplant. The source was PBMCs, collected before TCRalphabeta/CD19-depleted stem cell transplant. CDR3 DNA: TGTGCCACCAGCAGGGACAGGTTTTACGAGCAGTACTTC. Its protein product is CATSRDRFYEQYF.